These 14 T cell receptor beta chains were all obtained from the same sample, sequenced in a study of T-cell memory formation after mild COVID-19 (dated by TCRdb to about 2021). The library was obtained by 5' RACE. The data were produced on an Illumina NovaSeq 6000. Using fastp trimming at Q25 and MiXCR clonotype assembly, TCRdb reanalyzed the public sequencing data and kept in-frame beta chains. All rows with the same CDR3 protein become a single entry with the most common DNA and genes. The sample table contains about 110,000 distinct CDR3 sequences; only one count was recorded for approximately 22% of them. Of the sample, around 41% falls within the top ten clones. Input material: PBMCs or a T cell subset sorted from them (not recorded which). The receptors here all came from a man between 18 and 29 years old who had mild COVID-19 (a few samples of this study predate the infection). The sample titles of this study are shuffled in the database, so cell type and time point are left out; the donor was told from shared clones.

The chain combines TRBV27 with TRBJ1-5, with 10 bases lining up with TRBD1. This CDR3 spans 15 amino acids. Germline V gene data show CDR1 as MNHEY and CDR2 as SMNVEV (reference sequence). The V and J ends lost 3 bases and 2 bases, in that order; junction bases with no gene match: 1. In DNA, the CDR3 is TGTGCCAGCAGTTTGGGGACAGGGGGCAATCAGCCCCAGCATTTT. As protein: CASSLGTGGNQPQHF.

This clonotype was seen only a few times. The V and J genes are TRBV7-2 and TRBJ2-5, with TRBD1 matching 7 bases. The germline V gene encodes CDR1 SGHTA and CDR2 FQGNSA. The CDR3 extends over 16 amino acids. After removal of 2 bases from V and 0 bases from J, the junction contained 6 bases not matched to a gene. The CDR3 nucleotides read TGTGCCAGCAGCTTATGGGACAGCTCTTACCAAGAGACCCAGTACTTC. Encoded protein: CASSLWDSSYQETQYF.

The chain has TRBV27 and TRBJ2-7; 8 bases are shared with TRBD2. The CDR3 runs 14 residues. Germline assignment: CDR1 MNHEY and CDR2 SMNVEV (reference sequence). J was trimmed by 0 bases and V by 5 bases; bases with no gene match: 3. The CDR3 DNA reads TGTGCCAGCAGTCCCGGGGGGGCCTCCTACGAGCAGTACGTC. This encodes CASSPGGASYEQYV.

The V and J genes are TRBV23-1 and TRBJ2-7; D is unresolved. TRBV23-1 is identified as an open reading frame with a role that is uncertain. V was trimmed by 0 bases and J by 5 bases, leaving 14 bases between them. The CDR3 runs 15 residues. The CDR3 DNA follows: TGCGCCAGCAGTCAATCGGAAGGGATAATGAACGAGCAGTACTTC. Translation: CASSQSEGIMNEQYF.

V is TRBV29-1 and J is TRBJ1-1; D is unclear. In germline, CDR1 is SQVTM, CDR2 ANQGSEA. Trimming removed 4 bases from V and 4 bases from J, with 16 bases in between. The CDR3 spans 14 residues. DNA of the CDR3: TGCAGCGTTGTTCTTGCAGCCGTTGGCACTGAAGCTTTCTTT. Translating it yields CSVVLAAVGTEAFF.

The chain carries TRBV4-1 and TRBJ2-3; possibly TRBD2 for D (5 bases). Deletions cut 2 bases from V and 5 bases from J, with 17 bases between. The CDR3 sequence is 16 residues long. Germline V gene lookup returns CDR1 MGHRA and CDR2 YSYEKL. CDR3 DNA: TGCGCCAGCAGCCAAAGATCCGGCAGCGAGGGAGATACGCAGTATTTT. It specifies CASSQRSGSEGDTQYF.

The J gene is TRBJ2-1, the V gene TRBV15; 7 nucleotides align to TRBD2. The length of the CDR3 is 15 residues. From germline, CDR1 is LNHNV and CDR2 YYDKDF (reference sequence). The V segment lost 3 bases and the J segment 4 bases; nucleotides outside the gene matches: 6. CDR3 sequence (DNA): TGTGCCACCAGCAGGGGGTGGGGGGGGTACAATGAGCAGTTCTTC. Translation: CATSRGWGGYNEQFF.

The chain couples TRBV3-1 to TRBJ1-4; 8 nucleotides agree with TRBD1. V lost 0 bases to trimming and J lost 8 bases; unmatched junction nucleotides: 5. CDR3 length: 15 amino acids. CDR1 is LGHDT and CDR2 is YNNKEL in the germline V gene (reference sequence). The CDR3 here is CASSQDWTGREKLFF. The CDR3 DNA follows: TGTGCCAGCAGCCAAGATTGGACAGGGCGGGAAAAACTGTTTTTT.

There are a few counts of this clonotype. The rearrangement uses TRBV20-1 and TRBJ2-7, with 10 bases identical to TRBD1. Germline CDR1 and CDR2: DFQATT and SNEGSKA (reference sequence). The CDR3 extends over 15 amino acids. Trimming cost V 6 bases and J 2 bases; bases outside gene matches: 10. DNA of the CDR3: TGCAGTGCCTCAAGCGGGACAGGGGCCCCCTACGAGCAGTACGTC. This gives the protein CSASSGTGAPYEQYV.

The V gene is TRBV9, the J gene TRBJ2-1, with 8 bases aligning to TRBD1. The germline gives CDR1 SGDLS, CDR2 YYNGEE. J was trimmed by 6 bases and V by 2 bases; bases with no gene match: 7. The CDR3 has 15 amino acids. CDR3 region: CASSVGQGNGNEQFF. The CDR3 DNA is TGTGCCAGCAGCGTCGGACAGGGAAATGGCAATGAGCAGTTCTTC.

This chain joins TRBV5-1 and TRBJ2-7, with 7 positions matching TRBD2. Germline assignment: CDR1 SGHRS and CDR2 YFSETQ. The J segment lost 5 bases and the V segment lost 5 bases, leaving 7 bases of the junction unmatched. This CDR3 is 13 amino acids long. The CDR3 DNA is TGCGCCAGCAGTTGGGGAGGGGATGACGAGCAGTACTTC. Its protein product is CASSWGGDDEQYF.

CDR3 sequence (DNA): TGTGCCAGCAGCAGGGGACTAGCGGGGGGAGGCAATGAGCAGTTCTTC. Protein product: CASSRGLAGGGNEQFF. The V and J genes are TRBV7-3 and TRBJ2-1; 15 bases are a match to TRBD2. V gave up 5 bases and J gave up 6 bases; unmatched junction bases: 5. The CDR3 runs to 16 residues. CDR1 is SGHTA and CDR2 is FQGTGA in the germline V gene.

On this clonotype itself: Sequence at one end of the junction differs from germline and may be a read error. The chain combines TRBV6-6 with TRBJ1-6; TRBD1 might be the D (5 bases). Germline V gene data show CDR1 as MNHNY and CDR2 as SVGAGI (reference sequence). CDR3 length: 8 amino acids. CDR3 in DNA: TGTGCCAGCAGTTCCGGGACCTTT. The encoded protein is CASSSGTF.

The rearrangement uses TRBV27 and TRBJ1-2, with TRBD1 matching 10 bases. The germline V gene encodes CDR1 MNHEY and CDR2 SMNVEV (reference sequence). V lost 4 bases to trimming and J lost 6 bases; unmatched junction nucleotides: 8. The CDR3 loop spans 15 amino acids. CDR3 sequence: CASSSPGTGEDGYTF. The CDR3 bases are TGTGCCAGCAGTTCCCCCGGGACAGGGGAGGATGGCTACACCTTC.